A selection of T cell receptor beta chains follows, all from one sample in a study of T cells in localized non-small cell lung cancer. The method was immunoSEQ multiplex PCR; TCRdb's version includes in-frame clones alone and lacks a portion of them. The sample consists of about 41,000 clones, roughly 90% of them appearing once. The sequences come from peripheral blood, collected before any cancer treatment. These receptors originate from a female donor over 55 with stage I squamous cell lung carcinoma. CDR3s include the opening cysteine and the closing phenylalanine or tryptophan. D genes are given only for firm matches. The size entry is marked missing in some rows and otherwise reads once, few, many or a size class.

abundance: .
j_gene: TRBJ2-3
d_gene: TRBD2
v_gene: TRBV15
CDR3aa: CATSARGGASGNPTTDTQYF
CDR3nt: TGTGCCACCAGCGCTCGGGGAGGGGCTAGCGGGAACCCGACGACAGATACGCAGTATTTT

abundance: .
j_gene: TRBJ2-1
d_gene: TRBD2
v_gene: TRBV5-8
CDR3aa: CASSGRLAGGPGYEQFF
CDR3nt: TGTGCCAGCAGCGGCAGACTAGCGGGAGGGCCGGGGTATGAGCAGTTCTTC

abundance: .
j_gene: TRBJ2-7
d_gene: .
v_gene: TRBV6-5
CDR3aa: CASSWRGGELYF
CDR3nt: TGTGCCAGCAGTTGGAGGGGAGGCGAGCTGTACTTC

abundance: .
j_gene: TRBJ2-5
d_gene: .
v_gene: TRBV19
CDR3aa: CASSRDNLQETQYF
CDR3nt: TGTGCCAGTAGTAGGGACAACCTCCAAGAGACCCAGTACTTC

abundance: .
j_gene: TRBJ2-1
d_gene: .
v_gene: TRBV29-1
CDR3aa: CSVEDGEQFF
CDR3nt: TGCAGCGTTGAAGACGGGGAGCAGTTCTTC

abundance: .
j_gene: TRBJ2-7
d_gene: .
v_gene: TRBV5-1
CDR3aa: CASSRPESSYEQYF
CDR3nt: TGCGCCAGCAGCCGCCCAGAAAGCTCCTACGAGCAGTACTTC

abundance: .
j_gene: TRBJ1-3
d_gene: TRBD1
v_gene: TRBV29-1
CDR3aa: CSVERDSEGNTIYF
CDR3nt: TGCAGCGTTGAAAGGGACAGCGAAGGAAACACCATATATTTT

abundance: .
j_gene: TRBJ1-2
d_gene: TRBD1
v_gene: TRBV7-9
CDR3aa: CASSTQGGYGYTF
CDR3nt: TGTGCCAGCAGCACGCAGGGGGGCTATGGCTACACCTTC

abundance: .
j_gene: TRBJ2-5
d_gene: .
v_gene: TRBV5-6
CDR3aa: CASSPREETQYF
CDR3nt: TGTGCCAGCAGCCCCAGGGAAGAGACCCAGTACTTC

abundance: once
j_gene: TRBJ2-3
d_gene: .
v_gene: TRBV11-2
CDR3aa: CASSRSDTQYF
CDR3nt: TGTGCCAGCAGCCGAAGCGATACGCAGTATTTT

abundance: .
j_gene: TRBJ2-1
d_gene: .
v_gene: TRBV6-1
CDR3aa: CASSGRDKLYNEQFF
CDR3nt: TGTGCCAGCAGTGGGCGGGACAAGCTATACAATGAGCAGTTCTTC

abundance: .
j_gene: TRBJ2-1
d_gene: .
v_gene: TRBV29-1
CDR3aa: CSADLGVNEQFF
CDR3nt: TGCAGCGCCGATTTGGGGGTAAATGAGCAGTTCTTC

abundance: .
j_gene: TRBJ1-4
d_gene: .
v_gene: TRBV20-1
CDR3aa: CSARYREKLFF
CDR3nt: TGCAGTGCTAGGTACCGCGAAAAACTGTTTTTT

abundance: .
j_gene: TRBJ2-7
d_gene: TRBD1
v_gene: TRBV5-8
CDR3aa: CASSLAGQGAGRQYEQYF
CDR3nt: TGTGCCAGCAGCTTGGCCGGACAGGGGGCTGGTCGGCAATACGAGCAGTACTTC

abundance: .
j_gene: TRBJ2-5
d_gene: TRBD1
v_gene: TRBV5-1
CDR3aa: CASSLLQGASETQYF
CDR3nt: TGCGCCAGCAGCTTGCTCCAGGGGGCATCGGAGACCCAGTACTTC

abundance: .
j_gene: TRBJ2-3
d_gene: TRBD1
v_gene: TRBV7-2
CDR3aa: CASSMGQGIDTQYF
CDR3nt: TGTGCCAGCAGCATGGGACAGGGGATAGATACGCAGTATTTT

abundance: .
j_gene: TRBJ1-3
d_gene: .
v_gene: TRBV18
CDR3aa: CASSPNWLSSGNTIYF
CDR3nt: TGTGCCAGCTCACCAAATTGGCTGAGCTCTGGAAACACCATATATTTT

abundance: .
j_gene: TRBJ1-5
d_gene: .
v_gene: TRBV7-9
CDR3aa: CASSLENVREPQHF
CDR3nt: TGTGCCAGCAGCTTAGAGAACGTCAGGGAGCCCCAGCATTTT

abundance: .
j_gene: TRBJ1-2
d_gene: .
v_gene: TRBV2
CDR3aa: CASARQVDYGYTF
CDR3nt: TGTGCCAGCGCACGACAGGTTGACTATGGCTACACCTTC

abundance: once
j_gene: TRBJ2-6
d_gene: .
v_gene: TRBV7-9
CDR3aa: CASSPQLPGANVLTF
CDR3nt: TGTGCCAGCAGCCCACAGCTCCCTGGGGCCAACGTCCTGACTTTC

abundance: .
j_gene: TRBJ1-5
d_gene: .
v_gene: TRBV7-2
CDR3aa: CASSLAGAGQPQHF
CDR3nt: TGTGCCAGCAGCTTAGCGGGGGCCGGGCAGCCCCAGCATTTT

abundance: .
j_gene: TRBJ1-2
d_gene: TRBD1
v_gene: TRBV27
CDR3aa: CASRSYLDRGTYGYTF
CDR3nt: TGTGCCAGCAGGTCCTACCTGGACAGGGGAACCTATGGCTACACCTTC

abundance: .
j_gene: TRBJ2-7
d_gene: TRBD2
v_gene: TRBV7-8
CDR3aa: CASSFAPTGTSGFYEQYF
CDR3nt: TGTGCCAGCAGCTTCGCGCCCACCGGGACTAGCGGGTTCTACGAGCAGTACTTC

abundance: .
j_gene: TRBJ2-7
d_gene: .
v_gene: TRBV7-8
CDR3aa: CASSLGVGAYEQYF
CDR3nt: TGTGCCAGCAGCTTAGGAGTGGGCGCCTACGAGCAGTACTTC

abundance: .
j_gene: TRBJ1-3
d_gene: .
v_gene: TRBV6-5
CDR3aa: CASSSLTVGGNTIYF
CDR3nt: TGTGCCAGCAGTTCACTGACAGTTGGTGGAAACACCATATATTTT

abundance: .
j_gene: TRBJ2-3
d_gene: TRBD2
v_gene: TRBV20-1
CDR3aa: CRGGVTDTQYF
CDR3nt: TGCAGGGGAGGGGTCACAGATACGCAGTATTTT

abundance: .
j_gene: TRBJ2-2
d_gene: .
v_gene: TRBV11-2
CDR3aa: CASSFRNPTGELFF
CDR3nt: TGTGCCAGCAGCTTTCGGAACCCCACCGGGGAGCTGTTTTTT

abundance: .
j_gene: TRBJ2-5
d_gene: .
v_gene: TRBV27
CDR3aa: CASSLERVGTQYF
CDR3nt: TGTGCCAGCAGTTTGGAAAGGGTTGGGACCCAGTACTTC

abundance: .
j_gene: TRBJ2-5
d_gene: .
v_gene: TRBV19
CDR3aa: CASSIYGTTYQETQYF
CDR3nt: TGTGCCAGTAGTATCTACGGGACAACGTACCAAGAGACCCAGTACTTC

abundance: .
j_gene: TRBJ2-1
d_gene: .
v_gene: TRBV6-1
CDR3aa: CASRVNRGGDEQFF
CDR3nt: TGTGCCAGCAGAGTGAACAGGGGCGGGGATGAGCAGTTCTTC

abundance: .
j_gene: TRBJ1-2
d_gene: TRBD1
v_gene: TRBV13
CDR3aa: CASSVGTGGNYGYTF
CDR3nt: TGTGCCAGCAGCGTGGGGACAGGGGGAAACTATGGCTACACCTTC

abundance: .
j_gene: TRBJ2-7
d_gene: .
v_gene: TRBV6-5
CDR3aa: CASSSLWDAEQYF
CDR3nt: TGTGCCAGCAGTTCCCTTTGGGACGCCGAGCAGTACTTC